These 21 T cell receptor beta chains came from one sample sequenced in a study of control samples from healthy donors and cancer patients. Some clones are missing from TCRdb's copy, which holds only in-frame ones; the method was immunoSEQ multiplex PCR. The sample shows under 150,000 clones, about 90% of them seen only once. Material: blood. These receptors all stem from a man aged 60-69 years in good health.

The chain couples TRBV3-1 (or the pseudogene TRBV3-2) to TRBJ2-7; the D gene is possibly TRBD2 (6 bases). The germline gives CDR1 LGHDT, CDR2 YNNKEL (reference sequence). V lost 2 bases, J lost 0 bases, and 14 bases lay in between. The CDR3 consists of 16 residues. The CDR3 bases are TGTGCCAGCAGCCAAACTGTAGGAGGGTCCTCCTACGAGCAGTACTTC. Protein sequence: CASSQTVGGSSYEQYF.

In this sample, this clone turned up once. The chain is built from TRBV3-1 (or the pseudogene TRBV3-2) and TRBJ2-2; 10 bases match TRBD1. Germline CDR1 and CDR2: LGHDT and YNNKEL (reference sequence). This CDR3 spans 15 amino acids. The V and J ends lost 3 bases and 14 bases, in that order; junction bases with no gene match: 12. CDR3 amino acids: CASSHGTGVPNELFF. The CDR3 coding sequence is TGTGCCAGCAGCCACGGGACAGGGGTCCCAAATGAACTGTTTTTT.

This chain connects TRBV2 to TRBJ2-1; D possibly corresponds to TRBD2 (6 bases). Germline lookup yields CDR1 SNHLY and CDR2 FYNNEI. Trimming took 3 bases from V and 0 from J, leaving 12 bases between them. The CDR3 covers 16 residues. The CDR3 coding sequence is TGTGCCAGCAGTGACGGCAGACTAGGCTCCTACAATGAGCAGTTCTTC. It codes for CASSDGRLGSYNEQFF.

CDR3: CASGPGLESDEQFF. The DNA of the CDR3 is TGTGCTAGTGGACCCGGACTCGAAAGCGATGAGCAGTTCTTC. This rearrangement joins TRBV12-5 to TRBJ2-1; TRBD2 might be the D (5 bases). CDR3 length: 14 residues. The V end was cut by 6 bases, the J end by 8 bases, with 17 bases between. The germline V gene has CDR1 LGHNT and CDR2 FRNRAP. The complete variable domain, with remaining parts taken from reference TRBV12-5 and TRBJ2-1, reads DARVTQTPRHKVTEMGQEVTMRCQPILGHNTVFWYRQTMMQGLELLAYFRNRAPLDDSGMPKDRFSAEMPDATLATLKIQPSEPRDSAVYFCASGPGLESDEQFFGPGTRLTVL.

The gene calls are TRBV28 and TRBJ2-7; TRBD1 might be the D (6 bases). Germline loops: CDR1 MDHEN, CDR2 SYDVKM. V was cut by 6 bases and J by 1 base, with 10 bases left in between. The length of the CDR3 is 13 residues. The DNA of the CDR3 is TGTGCCAGCAGCTCCACAGGGTCCTACGAGCAGTACTTC. Translation gives CASSSTGSYEQYF. Complete variable domain (other parts from reference TRBV28 and TRBJ2-7): DVKVTQSSRYLVKRTGEKVFLECVQDMDHENMFWYRQDPGLGLRLIYFSYDVKMKEKGDIPEGYSVSREKKERFSLILESASTNQTSMYLCASSSTGSYEQYFGPGTRLTVT.

The J gene is TRBJ2-7, the V gene TRBV7-3; 8 bases fit TRBD2. The CDR3 runs 15 residues. The V gene's germline CDR1 is SGHTA and CDR2 FQGTGA. V shed 5 bases and J 1 base; nucleotides not matched to a gene: 7. The CDR3 loop is CASSLLAEASYEQYF. DNA for the CDR3: TGTGCCAGCAGCCTACTAGCGGAGGCTTCCTACGAGCAGTACTTC. The full variable domain, rest sourced from reference TRBV7-3 and TRBJ2-7, is GAGVSQTPSNKVTEKGKYVELRCDPISGHTALYWYRQSLGQGPEFLIYFQGTGAADDSGLPNDRFFAVRPEGSVSTLKIQRTERGDSAVYLCASSLLAEASYEQYFGPGTRLTVT.

This chain connects TRBV12-3 or TRBV12-4 to TRBJ2-4; D unresolved. V dropped 3 bases and J dropped 2 bases, with 2 bases sitting between them. This CDR3 has 12 amino acids. CDR3 sequence: CASSFSKNIQYF. The CDR3 DNA reads as TGTGCCAGCAGTTTCTCCAAAAACATTCAGTACTTC.

The gene calls are TRBV28 and TRBJ1-5; possible D gene TRBD1, 5 bases. Germline V gene lookup returns CDR1 MDHEN and CDR2 SYDVKM. The CDR3 totals 13 residues. V lost 7 bases and J 9 bases, leaving 16 bases between the germline ends. This CDR3 is CASTLGGLRPQHF. CDR3 DNA sequence: TGTGCCAGCACCTTGGGGGGACTGAGGCCCCAGCATTTT.

V gene TRBV3-1 (or the pseudogene TRBV3-2) combines with J gene TRBJ2-7, with TRBD2 matching over 7 bases. There are 16 residues in the CDR3. The V gene end was trimmed by 6 bases and the J gene end by 0 bases; junction bases not matched to a gene: 11. The V gene's germline CDR1 is LGHDT and CDR2 YNNKEL (reference sequence). The CDR3: CASRRGQRGPSYEQYF. In DNA, the CDR3 is TGTGCCAGCAGACGGGGTCAGCGGGGTCCCTCCTACGAGCAGTACTTC.

The genes are TRBV28 and TRBJ1-1, with D possibly TRBD1 on 5 matching bases. The germline V and J ends were trimmed by 6 bases and 6 bases, with 11 bases remaining between them. The CDR3 is made up of 12 amino acids. Germline CDR1 is MDHEN and CDR2 is SYDVKM. This chain's CDR3 is CASRVGASEAFF. The CDR3, as DNA: TGTGCCAGCAGGGTAGGGGCCTCTGAAGCTTTCTTT.

This chain links TRBV7-3 with TRBJ2-7; 7 bases agree with TRBD1. The CDR3 spans 15 residues. V lost 1 base to trimming and J lost 4 bases; unmatched junction nucleotides: 7. Germline-derived CDR1 and CDR2 are SGHTA and FQGTGA. CDR3 sequence reads: CASSLIGDRSYEQYF. As DNA, the CDR3 is TGTGCCAGCAGCTTAATAGGGGACAGATCATACGAGCAGTACTTC.

The rearrangement links TRBV2 to TRBJ2-6; D might be TRBD2 (5 bases). Trimming pared 1 base from V and 4 bases from J, leaving 11 bases between. The CDR3 extends over 16 amino acids. Germline assignment: CDR1 SNHLY and CDR2 FYNNEI. DNA of the CDR3: TGTGCCAGCAGTGAAGGTGTACTAGGGGGGGCCAACGTCCTGACTTTC. The encoded protein is CASSEGVLGGANVLTF.

The rearrangement uses TRBV19 and TRBJ1-5, with D unclear. Germline values: CDR1 LNHDA, CDR2 SQIVND (reference sequence). The CDR3 contains 13 residues. V was pared by 2 bases and J by 4 bases, with 6 bases between. The CDR3 loop reads CASSIRTNQPQHF. In nucleotides, the CDR3 is TGTGCCAGTAGTATAAGGACTAATCAGCCCCAGCATTTT.

The chain couples TRBV7-9 to TRBJ2-1, with a weak D call TRBD2 (6 bases). Germline assignment: CDR1 SEHNR and CDR2 FQNEAQ (reference sequence). The CDR3 contains 16 residues. V shed 5 bases and J shed 10 bases, with 24 bases lying between them. CDR3 loop: CASSLTGTGVAAEQFF. The CDR3 DNA reads TGTGCCAGCAGCCTAACCGGGACGGGAGTAGCGGCGGAGCAGTTCTTC. Drawing the rest from reference TRBV7-9 and TRBJ2-1, the complete variable domain is DTGVSQNPRHKITKRGQNVTFRCDPISEHNRLYWYRQTLGQGPEFLTYFQNEAQLEKSRLLSDRFSAERPKGSFSTLEIQRTEQGDSAMYLCASSLTGTGVAAEQFFGPGTRLTVL.

This chain uses TRBV6-6 with TRBJ1-5; no definite D call. This CDR3 spans 10 amino acids. Between the trimmed V and J ends, which lost 7 bases and 5 bases, there was a span of 3 bases. CDR1 and CDR2 (germline): MNHNY, SVGAGI (reference sequence). CDR3 amino acids: CASNDQPQHF. The CDR3 DNA reads as TGTGCCAGCAACGATCAGCCCCAGCATTTT.

The chain couples TRBV7-2 to TRBJ1-3; possible D gene TRBD1, 6 bases. The V gene's germline CDR1 is SGHTA and CDR2 FQGNSA. The ends were cut back, 8 bases at V and 6 bases at J, with 17 bases in the middle. CDR3 size: 14 residues. The CDR3 DNA is TGTGCCAGCGGCTCGTACCGGGACATAAACACCATATATTTT. Encoded protein: CASGSYRDINTIYF.

The chain links TRBV27 to TRBJ2-1; 10 nucleotides match TRBD2. The CDR3 consists of 16 residues. Germline loops: CDR1 MNHEY, CDR2 SMNVEV (reference sequence). V dropped 7 bases and J dropped 3; count of bases not matched to a gene: 9. The CDR3 sequence: CASTLRTSGSYNEQFF. The CDR3 coding sequence is TGTGCCAGCACCCTTAGGACTAGCGGAAGCTACAATGAGCAGTTCTTC.

This clone appeared a single time. The V and J genes are TRBV29-1 and TRBJ1-2; D is possibly TRBD1 (5 bases). Germline V gene data show CDR1 as SQVTM and CDR2 as ANQGSEA. Trimming removed 5 bases at V and 6 bases at J, with 10 bases between. CDR3 length: 11 residues. The CDR3 spells CSVRQLDGYTF. As DNA, the CDR3 is TGCAGCGTTCGACAGCTGGATGGCTACACCTTC.

This chain joins TRBV24-1 and TRBJ2-2; the D is unclear. The CDR3 is 14 amino acids. V was pared by 5 bases and J by 2 bases, with 8 bases between. Germline V gene data show CDR1 as KGHDR and CDR2 as SFDVKD. As DNA, the CDR3 is TGTGCCACCAGTGTTAGCCACAACACCGGGGAGCTGTTTTTT. Protein: CATSVSHNTGELFF.

The gene calls are TRBV29-1 and TRBJ1-2; D might be TRBD1 (5 bases). Germline CDR1 SQVTM, CDR2 ANQGSEA. The CDR3 runs to 13 residues. V was clipped by 4 bases and J by 6 bases, with 15 bases between them. The CDR3 DNA follows: TGCAGCGTTGTAGGGACCTTGGGCGATGGCTACACCTTC. Translating it yields CSVVGTLGDGYTF.

The rearrangement joins TRBV27 to TRBJ2-7, with 12 bases that match TRBD2. The V segment lost 4 bases and the J segment 6 bases; nucleotides outside the gene matches: 10. Germline CDR1 MNHEY, CDR2 SMNVEV (reference sequence). The CDR3 has 16 amino acids. CDR3 amino acids: CASSYLTSGGRGEQYF. The CDR3 region has the DNA TGTGCCAGCAGTTACCTGACTAGCGGGGGACGGGGCGAGCAGTACTTC.